Listed below are T cell receptor beta chains from one sample, sequenced in a study of OX40 agonist ivuxolimab in advanced cancers. The method was immunoSEQ multiplex PCR; TCRdb's version includes in-frame clones alone and lacks a portion of them. The repertoire holds 91,000 or so clones, with about nine tenths as singletons. This specimen was CD4+ or CD8+ T cells sorted from blood, taken in a trial of the OX40 agonist ivuxolimab. These TCRs come from an adult with an advanced solid tumor such as melanoma, head and neck, liver or kidney cancer. Both conserved end residues are trimmed from each CDR3. The D gene is left open where the match is weak.

v_call	d_call	j_call	cdr3_length	cdr3_aa
TRBV5-1	TRBD2	TRBJ2-3	12	ASSWGTTTDTQY
TRBV2	-	TRBJ2-5	12	ASSESLAEETQY
TRBV28	TRBD1	TRBJ1-2	15	AAWGFGQGGINYGYT
TRBV7-2	-	TRBJ2-7	14	ASSLAGSDPSYEQY
TRBV6-1	-	TRBJ1-1	11	ASSKTPNTEAF
TRBV19	TRBD1	TRBJ2-5	13	ASNPGQGKGETQY
TRBV18	TRBD1	TRBJ2-5	12	ASSSTGAPETQY
TRBV9	-	TRBJ1-5	12	ASTRERSNQPQH
TRBV30	-	-	10	ASRMSGYEQY
TRBV5-1	-	TRBJ1-4	14	ASSLGVQGRGEKLF
TRBV9	-	TRBJ2-5	10	ASSRNQETQY
TRBV11-3	-	TRBJ1-6	11	ASSPTPNSPLH
TRBV7-6	-	TRBJ2-5	10	ASSRDRETQY
TRBV14	-	TRBJ2-7	9	ASSTGPEQY